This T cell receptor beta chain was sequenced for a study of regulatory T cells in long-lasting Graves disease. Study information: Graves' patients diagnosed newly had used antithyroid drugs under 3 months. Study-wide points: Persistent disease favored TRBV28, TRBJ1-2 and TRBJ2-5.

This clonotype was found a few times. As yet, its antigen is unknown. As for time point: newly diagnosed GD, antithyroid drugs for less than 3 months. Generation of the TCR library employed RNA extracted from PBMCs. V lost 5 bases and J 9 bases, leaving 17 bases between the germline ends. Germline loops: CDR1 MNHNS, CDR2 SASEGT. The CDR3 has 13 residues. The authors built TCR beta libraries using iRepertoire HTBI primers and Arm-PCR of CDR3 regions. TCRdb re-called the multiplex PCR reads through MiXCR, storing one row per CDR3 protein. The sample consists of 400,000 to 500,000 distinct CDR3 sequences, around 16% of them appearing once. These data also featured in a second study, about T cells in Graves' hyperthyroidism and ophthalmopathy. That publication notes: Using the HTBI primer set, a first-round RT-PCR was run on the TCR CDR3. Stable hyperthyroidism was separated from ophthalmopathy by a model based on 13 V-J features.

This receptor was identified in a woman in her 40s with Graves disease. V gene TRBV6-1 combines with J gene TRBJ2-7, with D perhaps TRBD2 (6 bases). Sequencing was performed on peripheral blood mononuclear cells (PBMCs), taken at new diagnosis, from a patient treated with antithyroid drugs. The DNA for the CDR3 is TGTGCCAGCAGTCCCGGAGCGGGTATCGGGCAGTACTTC. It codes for CASSPGAGIGQYF.